This record concerns one T cell receptor beta chain sequence. These data belong to a study of blood T cell repertoires in COVID-19. Study-level background: COVID-19 samples, acute and convalescent, were from the United States, Italy and Spain. Nucleic acid was either cDNA or gDNA, and it came from T cells, B-cell-depleted T cells, or PBMCs.

Data came from immunoSEQ multiplex PCR; TCRdb stores just in-frame clones and leaves some out. There are 60,000 to 70,000 clones in the sample; about 90% occur only once, and approximately 4.4% lies in the top ten. V dropped 3 bases and J dropped 4; count of bases not matched to a gene: 6. Germline CDR1 and CDR2: SQVTM and ANQGSEA. The CDR3 consists of 14 residues. The sample consisted of peripheral blood. The V and J genes are TRBV29-1 and TRBJ1-2; 9 nucleotides match TRBD1. This clonotype was obtained from a middle-aged man with active COVID-19. CDR3 protein: CSVEDRGSIYGYTF. The CDR3 region has the DNA TGCAGCGTTGAGGACAGGGGATCGATCTATGGCTACACCTTC.